This passage covers 21 T cell receptor beta chains from one sample sequenced in a study of blood T cell repertoires in COVID-19. Measured with immunoSEQ multiplex PCR; TCRdb has only the in-frame clones, and not every one. The sample has about 78,000 clones; about nine tenths are singletons. Input material: peripheral blood. All receptors derive from a man in his fifties or sixties with active or convalescent COVID-19.

CDR3 coding DNA: TGTGCCAGCAGTGAGATCGGGGAATATGGCTACACCTTC. Translating gives CASSEIGEYGYTF. The V gene is TRBV6-1, the J gene TRBJ1-2; no firm D call. This CDR3 is 13 amino acids long. With 3 bases removed from V and 5 bases from J, the gap between germline ends came to 10 bases. Germline V gives CDR1 MNHNS, CDR2 SASEGT.

DNA of the CDR3: TGTGCCAGCTCACCAAGGGAGGGAGAAGCTTTCTTT. It translates to CASSPREGEAFF. The chain links TRBV18 to TRBJ1-1; D is uncertain. This CDR3 spans 12 amino acids. The V gene lost 2 bases and the J gene lost 8 bases, with 9 bases spanning the gap. CDR1 and CDR2 (germline): KGHSH, LQKENI.

The rearrangement joins TRBV10-2 to TRBJ2-3; D not certain. The CDR3 runs to 20 residues. Trimming cost V 0 bases and J 6 bases, with 28 bases left between them. Germline CDR1 and CDR2: WSHSY and SAAADI. The chain's CDR3 is CASSESTPPPYVQTLDTQYF. CDR3 sequence (DNA): TGCGCCAGCAGTGAGTCGACACCTCCTCCCTACGTACAGACCCTCGATACGCAGTATTTT.

The chain recombines TRBV15 with TRBJ1-2; possible D gene TRBD1, 6 bases. There are 13 residues in the CDR3. V dropped 5 bases and J dropped 1 base, with 8 bases sitting between them. From germline, CDR1 is LNHNV and CDR2 YYDKDF (reference sequence). DNA for the CDR3: TGTGCCACCAGCCAGGACAGTAACTATGGCTACACCTTC. Its translation: CATSQDSNYGYTF.

The V gene is TRBV9, the J gene TRBJ2-2; tentatively, D is TRBD2 (7 bases). The CDR3 contains 16 residues. Germline assignment: CDR1 SGDLS and CDR2 YYNGEE. V was cut by 1 base and J by 3 bases, with 13 bases left in between. This CDR3 reads CASSVYRGADTGELFF. The CDR3 region has the DNA TGTGCCAGCAGCGTATATCGGGGGGCGGACACCGGGGAGCTGTTTTTT.

This chain connects TRBV6-1 to TRBJ2-3; TRBD2 aligns across 10 bases. The junction had 8 bases not matched to a gene; V was cut back by 0 bases and J by 2 bases. This CDR3 contains 18 residues. The germline V gene has CDR1 MNHNS and CDR2 SASEGT. The CDR3 reads CASSEARLAGASTDTQYF. CDR3 nucleotides: TGTGCCAGCAGTGAAGCCCGGCTAGCGGGGGCGTCCACAGATACGCAGTATTTT.

This clone was detected only once. The chain recombines TRBV5-6 with TRBJ2-5; a weak D match, TRBD1 (6 bases). The CDR3 runs 14 residues. V lost 4 bases and J lost 2, with 12 bases in between. The germline CDR1 and CDR2 sequences are SGHDT and YYEEEE. The CDR3 sequence is CASSPGTPQETQYF. DNA for the CDR3: TGTGCCAGCAGCCCCGGGACACCACAAGAGACCCAGTACTTC. Combining the CDR3 with reference TRBV5-6 and TRBJ2-5 gives the whole variable domain DAGVTQSPTHLIKTRGQQVTLRCSPKSGHDTVSWYQQALGQGPQFIFQYYEEEERQRGNFPDRFSGHQFPNYSSELNVNALLLGDSALYLCASSPGTPQETQYFGPGTRLLVL.

The rearrangement uses TRBV28 and TRBJ1-4; weak D call: TRBD1 (6 bases). Trimming shortened V by 3 bases and J by 4 bases, and 9 bases separated the two germline ends. Germline values: CDR1 MDHEN, CDR2 SYDVKM. The CDR3 consists of 14 residues. CDR3 loop: CASSLGHVNEKLFF. CDR3 DNA sequence: TGTGCCAGCAGTTTGGGACACGTTAATGAAAAACTGTTTTTT.

J is TRBJ1-1 and V is TRBV7-2; no clear D. Germline CDR1 is SGHTA and CDR2 is FQGNSA. Trimming left V 3 bases short and J 2 bases short, with 10 bases between. This CDR3 has 14 amino acids. DNA of the CDR3: TGTGCCAGCAGCTTGGCCCCTTCCAACACTGAAGCTTTCTTT. It specifies CASSLAPSNTEAFF.

The chain is built from TRBV24-1 and TRBJ2-5, with unresolved D. CDR1 KGHDR and CDR2 SFDVKD come from the germline V gene. V lost 4 bases and J 5 bases, leaving 10 bases between the germline ends. The CDR3 sequence is 13 residues long. This CDR3 reads CATSDRQWETQYF. The CDR3 nucleotides read TGTGCCACCAGTGACAGACAATGGGAGACCCAGTACTTC.

The chain is built from TRBV5-5 and TRBJ2-4, with D tentatively TRBD1 (5 bases). The ends were cut back, 2 bases at V and 8 bases at J, with 8 bases in the middle. The CDR3 runs to 12 residues. Germline CDR1 SGHKS, CDR2 YYEKEE (reference sequence). CDR3 residues: CASSFIGDIQYF. The CDR3 nucleotides read TGTGCCAGCAGCTTTATAGGGGACATTCAGTACTTC.

The gene calls are TRBV2 and TRBJ2-3; the match to TRBD1 covers 8 bases. V trimming: 3 bases; J trimming: 4 bases; junction bases outside the gene matches: 3. Per the germline V gene, CDR1 is SNHLY and CDR2 is FYNNEI. This CDR3 is built from 14 residues. The CDR3 loop is CASSDRTGSDTQYF. CDR3 sequence (DNA): TGTGCCAGCAGTGATAGGACAGGGTCAGATACGCAGTATTTT.

Comments on this clone: This sample includes further DNA sequences coding for the same CDR3. The genes are TRBV10-3 and TRBJ2-3; TRBD2 aligns across 10 bases. Losses at the gene ends were 3 bases for V and 2 bases for J; bases not matched to a gene: 2. The CDR3 has 15 amino acids. CDR1 and CDR2 (germline): ENHRY, SYGVKD. The CDR3, as DNA: TGTGCCATCAGTGACAGCGGGGGGGCCACAGATACGCAGTATTTT. Its translation is CAISDSGGATDTQYF.

The V gene is TRBV19, the J gene TRBJ2-7; 11 positions agree with TRBD2. CDR1 and CDR2 from the germline V gene are LNHDA and SQIVND (reference sequence). V shed 5 bases, J shed 3 bases, and the junction held 9 bases outside the gene matches. The CDR3 runs 16 residues. As DNA, the CDR3 is TGTGCCAGTAGTTCCTATAGCGGGGGGGGACTCTACGAGCAGTACTTC. Its translation is CASSSYSGGGLYEQYF.

The chain combines TRBV6-5 with TRBJ2-5; maybe TRBD2 (6 bases). In germline, CDR1 is MNHEY, CDR2 SVGAGI. The CDR3 sequence is 15 residues long. V was cut by 2 bases and J by 2 bases, with 12 bases left in between. The CDR3 loop is CASSYVTSNQETQYF. The DNA for the CDR3 is TGTGCCAGCAGTTACGTCACTAGCAATCAAGAGACCCAGTACTTC.

The rearrangement joins TRBV12-3 or TRBV12-4 to TRBJ2-7, with a tentative D call TRBD2 (6 bases). This CDR3 has 13 residues. The V end lost 6 bases, the J end lost 5 bases, and 14 bases lay between the germline ends. CDR3 coding DNA: TGTGCCAGCAGCCCCAGCGCGGGGAACGAGCAGTACTTC. Translated, it gives CASSPSAGNEQYF.

The rearrangement joins TRBV5-1 to TRBJ2-1; no reliable D call. V was shortened by 0 bases and J by 12 bases, with 19 bases between the two germline ends. CDR3 length: 15 amino acids. CDR1 is SGHRS and CDR2 is YFSETQ in the germline V gene. CDR3 sequence: CASSLGDGVTMRQFF. The CDR3, as DNA: TGCGCCAGCAGCTTGGGAGACGGAGTAACAATGAGGCAGTTCTTC.

This sequence joins TRBV10-3 and TRBJ2-7, with TRBD1 as a possible D gene (6 bases). The CDR3 covers 15 residues. V shed 5 bases and J shed 0 bases, with 14 bases lying between them. Germline-derived CDR1 and CDR2 are ENHRY and SYGVKD. In DNA form, the CDR3 reads TGTGCCATCAGTAATGGGGGACACAGCTCCTACGAGCAGTACTTC. This gives the protein CAISNGGHSSYEQYF.

DNA for the CDR3: TGTGCCAGCAGTTTTACTGACTCTTACACTGAAGCTTTCTTT. This codes for CASSFTDSYTEAFF. This chain links TRBV27 with TRBJ1-1; no reliable D call. Germline CDR1 is MNHEY and CDR2 is SMNVEV (reference sequence). V was trimmed by 3 bases and J by 3 bases, leaving 11 bases between them. The CDR3 contains 14 residues.

The genes are TRBV3-1 (or the pseudogene TRBV3-2) and TRBJ2-2; 7 bases are a match to TRBD2. CDR1 and CDR2 (germline): LGHDT, YNNKEL (reference sequence). V was clipped by 1 base and J by 6 bases; unmatched bases: 5. The CDR3 length is 15 residues. The CDR3, as DNA: TGTGCCAGCAGCCAAGCCGCGGGGGAGGCCGGGGAGCTGTTTTTT. It is translated as CASSQAAGEAGELFF.

There are a few counts of this clone. The chain uses TRBV3-1 (or the pseudogene TRBV3-2) and TRBJ1-3, with a weak D call TRBD1 (5 bases). V dropped 3 bases and J dropped 4 bases, with 16 bases sitting between them. The CDR3 runs to 16 residues. Per germline, CDR1 LGHDT and CDR2 YNNKEL (reference sequence). The CDR3 is CASSHDFPGDGNTIYF. CDR3 bases: TGTGCCAGCAGCCATGATTTTCCGGGGGACGGAAACACCATATATTTT.